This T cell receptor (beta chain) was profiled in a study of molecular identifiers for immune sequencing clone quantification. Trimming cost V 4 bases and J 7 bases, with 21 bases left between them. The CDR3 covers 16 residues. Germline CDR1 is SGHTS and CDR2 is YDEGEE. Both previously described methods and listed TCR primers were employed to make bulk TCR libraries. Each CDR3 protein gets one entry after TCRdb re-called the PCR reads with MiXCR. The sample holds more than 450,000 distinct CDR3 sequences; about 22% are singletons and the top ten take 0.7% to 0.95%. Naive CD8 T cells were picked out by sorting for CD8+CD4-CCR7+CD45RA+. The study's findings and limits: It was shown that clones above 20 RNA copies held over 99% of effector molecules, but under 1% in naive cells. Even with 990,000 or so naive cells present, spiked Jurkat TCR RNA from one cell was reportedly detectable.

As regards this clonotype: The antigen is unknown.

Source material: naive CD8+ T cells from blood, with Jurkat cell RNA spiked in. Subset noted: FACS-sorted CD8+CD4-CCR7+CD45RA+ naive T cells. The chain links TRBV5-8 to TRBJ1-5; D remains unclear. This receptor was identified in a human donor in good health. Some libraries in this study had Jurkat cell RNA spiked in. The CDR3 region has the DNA TGTGCCAGCAGCGTAACCTGGGCCTCGCCTCGGCAGCCCCAGCATTTT. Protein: CASSVTWASPRQPQHF.